Only one count was recorded for the clone carrying this TCR beta chain. Its antigen is currently unknown. These data belong to a study of T cells in Graves' hyperthyroidism and ophthalmopathy. General study points: Before onset, ophthalmopathy was predicted by the model a median 6.5 months earlier.

CDR3 size: 16 residues. Germline-derived CDR1 and CDR2 are MNHNY and SVGAGI (reference sequence). The germline V and J ends were trimmed by 0 bases and 2 bases, with 12 bases remaining between them. RNA transcripts were the template for amplifying TCR beta CDR3 regions. HTBI primers were the set used in a first-round RT-PCR of the TCR CDR3. MiXCR, applied by TCRdb to the multiplex PCR reads, yields one record per CDR3 protein. The data contain 200,000 to 250,000 distinct CDR3 sequences, less than 20% of them singletons. The diagnoses drew upon clinical symptoms, serum thyroxine and TRAb, thyroid ultrasound and orbital computed tomography.

The source of this sequence is a woman aged 18-30 years with Graves' ophthalmopathy. Sequencing used blood. The genes are TRBV6-6 and TRBJ2-3, with D uncertain. The CDR3 DNA follows: TGTGCCAGCAGTTACTCCGGACCGGTGACCACAGATACGCAGTATTTT. This codes for CASSYSGPVTTDTQYF.